The entry below gives a single TCR beta chain sequence along with its context. The target antigen is unknown. The trim removed 0 bases at V and 6 bases at J, leaving 0 bases unmatched. Germline CDR1 is SGDLS and CDR2 is YYNGEE. CDR3 length: 13 amino acids. As it was prepared, the TCRbeta library received unique molecular identifiers. Using its own MiXCR run on the PCR reads, TCRdb lists one record per CDR3 protein. The sample has fewer than 750,000 distinct CDR3 sequences, approximately 30% seen once. These data belong to a study of T-cell reconstitution after alpha-beta-depleted transplantation in children. Study-wide findings and caveats: The study traced high day-60 TCRbeta diversity in some patients to surviving recipient T cells and thymic progenitors. By about two months after transplant, alpha-beta T cells reportedly arose from several hundred graft clones that had expanded. At the one-year point after transplant, T-cell counts and TCRbeta diversity were found to come mostly from T cells that had been newly produced.

Sample: PBMCs, taken before TCRalphabeta/CD19-depleted stem cell transplant. The receptor was derived from a boy less than two years old with Wiskott-Aldrich syndrome, due to receive a stem cell transplant. This chain links TRBV9 with TRBJ2-3, with TRBD2 identical over 8 bases. As DNA, the CDR3 is TGTGCCAGCAGCGTAGCGGGAGGGGATACGCAGTATTTT. Translating it yields CASSVAGGDTQYF.